This is a list of T cell receptor beta chains from one sample in a study of T cells after posttransplantation cyclophosphamide. Clones were sequenced by immunoSEQ multiplex PCR, and TCRdb holds only the in-frame ones, with some missing. The profile covers approximately 39,000 clones, none occurring a single time. Sequenced input: PBMCs. The receptors were sampled from a girl aged 10 to 17 in good health, CMV-negative, and a related stem cell transplant donor. Both conserved end residues are part of each CDR3. Fields, in order: D gene, clone size, V gene, J gene, CDR3 DNA, CDR3 protein. The D gene is left open where the match is weak. The size of a clone is reported for some rows only, either as once, few or many, or as a class for expanded clones.

d_gene: -; abundance: many; v_gene: TRBV7-9; j_gene: TRBJ1-2; CDR3nt: TGTGCCAGCAGCCACTCTGGTCCGGCACAGAACTATGGCTACACCTTC; CDR3aa: CASSHSGPAQNYGYTF
d_gene: TRBD1; abundance: -; v_gene: TRBV6-5; j_gene: TRBJ1-2; CDR3nt: TGTGCCAGCAGTTCTGAATCGACAGGGAGGTTGGGTGGCTACACCTTC; CDR3aa: CASSSESTGRLGGYTF
d_gene: -; abundance: many; v_gene: TRBV7-7; j_gene: TRBJ2-2; CDR3nt: TGTGCCAGCAGCCGGGGACAAAACACCGGGGAGCTGTTTTTT; CDR3aa: CASSRGQNTGELFF
d_gene: -; abundance: -; v_gene: TRBV29-1; j_gene: TRBJ1-1; CDR3nt: TGCAGCGTTCTTCCGAGACAGGACTACACTGAAGCTTTCTTT; CDR3aa: CSVLPRQDYTEAFF
d_gene: TRBD1; abundance: many; v_gene: TRBV9; j_gene: TRBJ1-2; CDR3nt: TGTGCCAGCAGCGCAGGACAGGGGGCGTCGTATGGCTACACCTTC; CDR3aa: CASSAGQGASYGYTF
d_gene: -; abundance: -; v_gene: TRBV5-1; j_gene: TRBJ2-6; CDR3nt: TGCGCCAGCAGCACGGGGTCTGGGGCCAACGTCCTGACTTTC; CDR3aa: CASSTGSGANVLTF
d_gene: TRBD2; abundance: many; v_gene: TRBV6-4; j_gene: TRBJ2-5; CDR3nt: TGTGCCAGCAGTCGGACTAGCGGGGGTCAAGAGACCCAGTACTTC; CDR3aa: CASSRTSGGQETQYF
d_gene: TRBD1; abundance: few; v_gene: TRBV25-1; j_gene: TRBJ1-4; CDR3nt: TGTGCCAGCATCGGGGACAGTAATGAAAAACTGTTTTTT; CDR3aa: CASIGDSNEKLFF
d_gene: TRBD1; abundance: -; v_gene: TRBV7-3; j_gene: TRBJ2-3; CDR3nt: TGTGCCAGCAGCTTACAGGGGGCGACCCTCACAGATACGCAGTATTTT; CDR3aa: CASSLQGATLTDTQYF
d_gene: -; abundance: few; v_gene: TRBV7-2; j_gene: TRBJ1-2; CDR3nt: TGTGCCAGCAGCTTAGGGGCGACCGGCTACACCTTC; CDR3aa: CASSLGATGYTF
d_gene: -; abundance: -; v_gene: TRBV6-6; j_gene: TRBJ1-1; CDR3nt: TGTGCCAGCAGTCCTCACAGGGTTACAGCTTTCTTT; CDR3aa: CASSPHRVTAFF
d_gene: TRBD1; abundance: few; v_gene: TRBV19; j_gene: TRBJ1-5; CDR3nt: TGTGCCAGTAACCCACGAGACAGGGGATACAATCAGCCCCAGCATTTT; CDR3aa: CASNPRDRGYNQPQHF
d_gene: TRBD1; abundance: few; v_gene: TRBV25-1; j_gene: TRBJ2-7; CDR3nt: TGTGCCAGCAGTGAATGGTCGACCGACAGGGCGTACGAGCAGTACTTC; CDR3aa: CASSEWSTDRAYEQYF
d_gene: -; abundance: many; v_gene: TRBV15; j_gene: TRBJ1-3; CDR3nt: TGTGCCACCAGCAGAGATTATTCCCTGTTGTACACCATATATTTT; CDR3aa: CATSRDYSLLYTIYF
d_gene: -; abundance: many; v_gene: TRBV7-2; j_gene: TRBJ1-1; CDR3nt: TGTGCCAGCAGCTTATATACAGCGGAAAACACTGAAGCTTTCTTT; CDR3aa: CASSLYTAENTEAFF
d_gene: -; abundance: -; v_gene: TRBV5-1; j_gene: TRBJ2-7; CDR3nt: TGCGCCAGCAGCCAGAAGGAGGTCGAGCCCTACGAGCAGTACTTC; CDR3aa: CASSQKEVEPYEQYF
d_gene: -; abundance: many; v_gene: TRBV28; j_gene: TRBJ2-7; CDR3nt: TGTGCCAGCAGTTCTGGACACCTATTACGGGAGCAGTACTTC; CDR3aa: CASSSGHLLREQYF
d_gene: -; abundance: few; v_gene: TRBV10-3; j_gene: TRBJ2-1; CDR3nt: TGTGCCATCAGTGAATTACGTAGCGGAGAATACAATGAGCAGTTCTTC; CDR3aa: CAISELRSGEYNEQFF
d_gene: TRBD1; abundance: many; v_gene: TRBV6-7; j_gene: TRBJ2-7; CDR3nt: TGTGCCAGCAGTTACCCAGGGCCCACAGGGGGCGCCCATAAGACCTACGAGCAGTACTTC; CDR3aa: CASSYPGPTGGAHKTYEQYF
d_gene: -; abundance: many; v_gene: TRBV28; j_gene: TRBJ1-6; CDR3nt: TGTGCCAGCAGTTTAGGGGCGAATTCACCCCTCCACTTT; CDR3aa: CASSLGANSPLHF
d_gene: -; abundance: many; v_gene: TRBV7-9; j_gene: TRBJ2-1; CDR3nt: TGTGCCAGCAGCTTAGTGTTCGGAGGGCGCAATGAGCAGTTCTTC; CDR3aa: CASSLVFGGRNEQFF
d_gene: -; abundance: many; v_gene: TRBV5-4; j_gene: TRBJ2-2; CDR3nt: TGTGCCAGCAGCGGGGTAGGTCCTAGCGTACACACCGGGGAGCTGTTTTTT; CDR3aa: CASSGVGPSVHTGELFF
d_gene: -; abundance: few; v_gene: TRBV29-1; j_gene: TRBJ2-7; CDR3nt: TGCAGCGTCCGAACCTACGAGCAGTACTTC; CDR3aa: CSVRTYEQYF
d_gene: -; abundance: -; v_gene: TRBV11-3; j_gene: TRBJ2-5; CDR3nt: TGTGCCAGCAGCCGCAGGGGCGGAGAGACCCAGTACTTC; CDR3aa: CASSRRGGETQYF
d_gene: -; abundance: many; v_gene: TRBV10-2; j_gene: TRBJ1-1; CDR3nt: TGCGCCAGCAGTGAGGGACAGAACACTGAAGCTTTCTTT; CDR3aa: CASSEGQNTEAFF
d_gene: -; abundance: many; v_gene: TRBV30; j_gene: TRBJ1-5; CDR3nt: TGTGCCTGGAGTACACAGCTCAATCAGCCCCAGCATTTT; CDR3aa: CAWSTQLNQPQHF
d_gene: TRBD2; abundance: -; v_gene: TRBV7-6; j_gene: TRBJ2-5; CDR3nt: TGTGCCAGCAGCTTAGACGAGCGGGGGGGCGAAGAGACCCAGTACTTC; CDR3aa: CASSLDERGGEETQYF
d_gene: -; abundance: many; v_gene: TRBV6-1; j_gene: TRBJ1-4; CDR3nt: TGTGCCAGCAGTGGGACAGAAAAACTGTTTTTT; CDR3aa: CASSGTEKLFF
d_gene: -; abundance: few; v_gene: TRBV28; j_gene: TRBJ1-5; CDR3nt: TGTGCCAGCAGTTTACCTCCGAATCAGCCCCAGCATTTT; CDR3aa: CASSLPPNQPQHF
d_gene: TRBD2; abundance: -; v_gene: TRBV27; j_gene: TRBJ2-7; CDR3nt: TGTGCCAGCAGTTTAGCGGGAGCCGTCTACGAGCAGTACTTC; CDR3aa: CASSLAGAVYEQYF
d_gene: TRBD2; abundance: -; v_gene: TRBV9; j_gene: TRBJ2-1; CDR3nt: TGTGCCAGCAGCGTAGCAGGCGGGGGTGGTGAGCAGTTCTTC; CDR3aa: CASSVAGGGGEQFF
d_gene: -; abundance: many; v_gene: TRBV2; j_gene: TRBJ1-2; CDR3nt: TGTGCCAGCAGTGATGGGGCAGGGAGGTACTATGGCTACACCTTC; CDR3aa: CASSDGAGRYYGYTF
d_gene: -; abundance: many; v_gene: TRBV2; j_gene: TRBJ2-7; CDR3nt: TGTGCCAGCAGTGAACCCCTCAGAACCTACGAGCAGTACTTC; CDR3aa: CASSEPLRTYEQYF
d_gene: TRBD1; abundance: many; v_gene: TRBV10-2; j_gene: TRBJ2-4; CDR3nt: TGCGCCAGCAGTGAGGAGACAGGGAGAGCCAAAAACATTCAGTACTTC; CDR3aa: CASSEETGRAKNIQYF
d_gene: TRBD2; abundance: -; v_gene: TRBV6-5; j_gene: TRBJ2-6; CDR3nt: TGTGTCTCTCGGGAGGCGGGTGGGGCCAACGTCCTGACTTTC; CDR3aa: CVSREAGGANVLTF
d_gene: TRBD1; abundance: many; v_gene: TRBV5-6; j_gene: TRBJ2-2; CDR3nt: TGTGCCAGCAGCTTTAAATGGGACAGGATCTCTCTCGGCACCGGGGAGCTGTTTTTT; CDR3aa: CASSFKWDRISLGTGELFF
d_gene: -; abundance: many; v_gene: TRBV5-1; j_gene: TRBJ2-7; CDR3nt: TGCGCCAGCAGGGTATGGCAGGGTGGCGACGAGCAGTACTTC; CDR3aa: CASRVWQGGDEQYF
d_gene: -; abundance: -; v_gene: TRBV15; j_gene: TRBJ2-7; CDR3nt: TGTGCCACCAGCGCAGGGTGGGCCTACGAGCAGTACTTC; CDR3aa: CATSAGWAYEQYF
d_gene: -; abundance: many; v_gene: TRBV19; j_gene: TRBJ1-5; CDR3nt: TGTGCCAGTAGTTCCCAGGGGAATCAGCCCCAGCATTTT; CDR3aa: CASSSQGNQPQHF
d_gene: -; abundance: -; v_gene: TRBV19; j_gene: TRBJ1-2; CDR3nt: TGTGCCAGTAGTCCGACCCCAGGGTCGGGTAACTATGGCTACACCTTC; CDR3aa: CASSPTPGSGNYGYTF
d_gene: -; abundance: few; v_gene: TRBV6-4; j_gene: TRBJ2-3; CDR3nt: TGTGCCAGCAGTGACTCCGAACTTGATACGCAGTATTTT; CDR3aa: CASSDSELDTQYF
d_gene: TRBD1; abundance: many; v_gene: TRBV28; j_gene: TRBJ2-1; CDR3nt: TGTGCCAGCAGTCCCACAGGGGGCCGGAGGAATGAGCAGTTCTTC; CDR3aa: CASSPTGGRRNEQFF
d_gene: TRBD2; abundance: -; v_gene: TRBV16; j_gene: TRBJ2-5; CDR3nt: TGTGCCAGCAGACGACTAGCGGGGGGCCAAGAGACCCAGTACTTC; CDR3aa: CASRRLAGGQETQYF
d_gene: TRBD1; abundance: many; v_gene: TRBV19; j_gene: TRBJ2-6; CDR3nt: TGTGCCAGTATCACGGACAGGGTGGGGGCCAACGTCCTGACTTTC; CDR3aa: CASITDRVGANVLTF
d_gene: TRBD1; abundance: -; v_gene: TRBV18; j_gene: TRBJ1-1; CDR3nt: TGTGCCAGCTCAGGACAGGGGGCTACGAACACTGAAGCTTTCTTT; CDR3aa: CASSGQGATNTEAFF